This entry concerns a single T cell receptor beta chain. The specificity of this receptor is unknown. No base quality values were provided; no much bigger clone lies one nucleotide off. Libraries were made using the immunoSEQ multiplex PCR assay. The table was pulled from immuneACCESS by TCRdb, which kept in-frame rearrangements only. Such tables lose some clones; where checked, under half of the loss comes from unresolved V genes, and the rest has no known cause. Here the sample has 100,000 or so clones; approximately 90% occur a single time. The ten largest clones capture roughly 0.9% of the sample. The CDR3 sequence holds 13 residues, the cysteine and phenylalanine included. Of all the DNA, just the CDR3 is kept, 39 bases in frame from base 1. Reading the germline V gene gives CDR1 SQVTM and CDR2 ANQGSEA. This entry comes from a study of control samples from healthy donors and cancer patients (dated by TCRdb to 2018 to 2021).

Sequencing input: blood. The sequence was obtained from a woman aged 25 to 39 in good health. The sequence joins TRBV29-1 to TRBJ2-2, with the D gene tentatively TRBD1 or TRBD2, based on 5 matching bases in each. The CDR3 region reads CGRMGVMSGELFF. In nucleotide form, the sequence is TGCGGTAGGATGGGGGTTATGTCCGGGGAGCTGTTTTTT.